The 4 T cell receptor beta chains presented below share a single source sample, sequenced in a study of OX40 agonist ivuxolimab in advanced cancers. Produced via immunoSEQ multiplex PCR; TCRdb's table is partial and in-frame only. The table lists tens of thousands of clones, about 89% of them singletons. Sequencing used CD4+ or CD8+ T cells sorted from blood, obtained in a trial of the OX40 agonist ivuxolimab. These receptors all come from an adult with an advanced solid tumor such as melanoma, head and neck, liver or kidney cancer.

The chain carries TRBV11-2 and TRBJ1-4; no definite D call. Germline values: CDR1 SGHAT, CDR2 FQNNGV. Trimming stripped 6 bases from V and 4 bases from J, with 12 bases between. This CDR3 is 14 amino acids long. The CDR3 sequence is CASSFTPDNEKLFF. The CDR3 DNA sequence: TGTGCCAGCAGTTTTACCCCGGATAATGAAAAACTGTTTTTT.

This chain uses TRBV11-2 with TRBJ1-2; D is perhaps TRBD1 (6 bases). This CDR3 comprises 13 residues. CDR1 is SGHAT, CDR2 FQNNGV, per germline. V lost 5 bases, J lost 4 bases, and 11 bases lay in between. As DNA, the CDR3 is TGTGCCAGCAGCGGTGGACAGATCTATGGCTACACCTTC. It yields the protein CASSGGQIYGYTF.

The gene calls are TRBV19 and TRBJ2-7; D unclear. The germline V gene encodes CDR1 LNHDA and CDR2 SQIVND (reference sequence). The V gene lost 4 bases and the J gene lost 0 bases, with 10 bases spanning the gap. The CDR3 totals 14 residues. CDR3 loop: CASSKAILSYEQYF. CDR3 nucleotides: TGTGCCAGTAGTAAGGCTATCCTCTCCTACGAGCAGTACTTC. Combining the CDR3 with reference TRBV19 and TRBJ2-7 gives the whole variable domain DGGITQSPKYLFRKEGQNVTLSCEQNLNHDAMYWYRQDPGQGLRLIYYSQIVNDFQKGDIAEGYSVSREKKESFPLTVTSAQKNPTAFYLCASSKAILSYEQYFGPGTRLTVT.

The V gene is TRBV6-6, the J gene TRBJ1-5; D is unresolved. The CDR3 runs to 15 residues. Germline-derived CDR1 and CDR2 are MNHNY and SVGAGI (reference sequence). V lost 6 bases to trimming and J lost 0 bases, with 12 bases between them. The CDR3 nucleotides are TGTGCCAGCAGGTATCAGTACTATAGCAATCAGCCCCAGCATTTT. Its protein product is CASRYQYYSNQPQHF.